This T cell receptor beta chain was identified in a study of T cell repertoires in cytomegalovirus infection. Study details: An indication of both CMV infection and matching HLA type came from public TCR beta signatures.

Between the trimmed V and J ends, which lost 0 bases and 8 bases, there was a span of 8 bases. The CDR3 sequence is 14 residues long. Looked up from germline, CDR1 is SGHTA and CDR2 is FQGNSA. The study's findings and limits: The ex vivo response showed dominance by HLA-C-restricted CMV-specific TCR beta clonotypes. Accumulated public TCR beta family frequency recognized individuals carrying CMV together with the relevant HLA.

In regard to this clonotype: Antigen specificity is unknown.

TCRdb itself ran the reads through MiXCR, one entry per CDR3 protein. The table shows about 130,000 distinct CDR3 sequences, with about 24% occurring only once. The chain joins TRBV7-2 to TRBJ1-6, with a possible D match to TRBD1 (5 bases). The sample taken for sequencing was PBMCs, sequenced either directly or after in vitro stimulation (not recorded which). The sequence derives from a human donor in good health (CMV status not recorded). Some clones in this sample may be carry-over from other donors' samples. The CDR3 nucleotides read TGTGCCAGCAGCTTAGCAGGGGCGGATTCACCCCTCCACTTT. This sequence encodes CASSLAGADSPLHF. Looking up the rest from reference TRBV7-2 and TRBJ1-6 gives the full variable domain: GAGVSQSPSNKVTEKGKDVELRCDPISGHTALYWYRQSLGQGLEFLIYFQGNSAPDKSGLPSDRFSAERTGGSVSTLTIQRTQQEDSAVYLCASSLAGADSPLHFGNGTRLTVT.